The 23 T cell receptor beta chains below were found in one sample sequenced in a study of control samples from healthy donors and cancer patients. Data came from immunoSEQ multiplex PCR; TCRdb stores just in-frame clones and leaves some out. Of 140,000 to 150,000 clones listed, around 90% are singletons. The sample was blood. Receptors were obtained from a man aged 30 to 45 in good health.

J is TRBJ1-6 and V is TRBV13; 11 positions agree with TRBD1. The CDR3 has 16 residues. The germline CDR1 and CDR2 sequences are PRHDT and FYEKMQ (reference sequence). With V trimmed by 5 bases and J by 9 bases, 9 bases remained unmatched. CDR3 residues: CASSQGQGARGSPLHF. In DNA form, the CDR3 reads TGTGCCAGCAGCCAAGGACAGGGGGCGCGAGGTTCACCCCTCCACTTT.

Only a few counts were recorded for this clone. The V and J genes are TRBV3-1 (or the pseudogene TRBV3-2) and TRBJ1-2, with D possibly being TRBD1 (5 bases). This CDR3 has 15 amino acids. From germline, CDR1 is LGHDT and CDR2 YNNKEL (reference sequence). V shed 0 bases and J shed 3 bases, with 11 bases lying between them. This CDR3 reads CASSQDRGPDYGYTF. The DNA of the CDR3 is TGTGCCAGCAGCCAAGATCGGGGCCCGGACTATGGCTACACCTTC.

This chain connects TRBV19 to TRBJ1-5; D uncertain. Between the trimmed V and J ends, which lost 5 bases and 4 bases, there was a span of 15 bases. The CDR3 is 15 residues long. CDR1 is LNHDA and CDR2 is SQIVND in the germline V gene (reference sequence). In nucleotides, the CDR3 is TGTGCCAGTAGTCAGAATCTGGGTGCTAATCAGCCCCAGCATTTT. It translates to CASSQNLGANQPQHF.

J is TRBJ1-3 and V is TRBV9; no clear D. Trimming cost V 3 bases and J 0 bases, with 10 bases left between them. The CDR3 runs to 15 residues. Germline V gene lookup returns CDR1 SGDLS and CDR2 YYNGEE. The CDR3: CASSEDGASGNTIYF. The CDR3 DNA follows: TGTGCCAGCAGCGAGGACGGTGCCTCTGGAAACACCATATATTTT.

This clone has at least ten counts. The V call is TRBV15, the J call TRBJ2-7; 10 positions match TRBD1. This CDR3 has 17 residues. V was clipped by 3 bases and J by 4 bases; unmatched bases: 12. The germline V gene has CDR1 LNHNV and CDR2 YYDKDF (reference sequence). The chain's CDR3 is CATSSSPGQGKVYEQYF. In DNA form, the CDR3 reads TGTGCCACCAGCAGTTCGCCGGGACAGGGGAAAGTATACGAGCAGTACTTC.

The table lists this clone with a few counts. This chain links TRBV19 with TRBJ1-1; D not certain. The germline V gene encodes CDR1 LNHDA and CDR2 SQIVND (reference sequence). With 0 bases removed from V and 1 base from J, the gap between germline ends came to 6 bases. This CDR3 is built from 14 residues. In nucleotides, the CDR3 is TGTGCCAGTAGTATAGAAACGGGGAACACTGAAGCTTTCTTT. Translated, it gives CASSIETGNTEAFF.

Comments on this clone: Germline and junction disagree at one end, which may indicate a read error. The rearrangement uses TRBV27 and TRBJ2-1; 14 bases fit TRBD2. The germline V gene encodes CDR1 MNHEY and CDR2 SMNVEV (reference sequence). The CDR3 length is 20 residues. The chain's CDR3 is CASSPRPGLAGDGSCNEQFF. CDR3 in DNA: TGTGCCAGCAGTCCCCGTCCGGGACTAGCGGGGGACGGCTCCTGCAATGAGCAGTTCTTC.

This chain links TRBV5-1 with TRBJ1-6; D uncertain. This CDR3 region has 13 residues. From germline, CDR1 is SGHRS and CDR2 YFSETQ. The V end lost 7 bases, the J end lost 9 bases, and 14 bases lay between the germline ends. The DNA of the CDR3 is TGCGCCAGCCGCGAGACACTTACTTCACCCCTCCACTTT. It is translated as CASRETLTSPLHF.

CDR3 in amino acids: CASSLRDRVTGELFF. As DNA, the CDR3 is TGTGCCAGCAGCTTAAGGGACAGGGTCACCGGGGAGCTGTTTTTT. The rearrangement joins TRBV7-9 to TRBJ2-2; TRBD1 matches at 9 bases. Trimming took 2 bases from V and 4 from J; bases not matched to a gene: 2. Germline V lookup: CDR1 SEHNR, CDR2 FQNEAQ (reference sequence). The CDR3 loop spans 15 amino acids.

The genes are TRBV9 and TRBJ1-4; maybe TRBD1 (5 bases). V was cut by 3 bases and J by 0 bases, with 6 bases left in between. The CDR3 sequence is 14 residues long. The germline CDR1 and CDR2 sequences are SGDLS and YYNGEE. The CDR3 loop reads CASSGGTTNEKLFF. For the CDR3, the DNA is TGTGCCAGCAGCGGGGGGACAACTAATGAAAAACTGTTTTTT.

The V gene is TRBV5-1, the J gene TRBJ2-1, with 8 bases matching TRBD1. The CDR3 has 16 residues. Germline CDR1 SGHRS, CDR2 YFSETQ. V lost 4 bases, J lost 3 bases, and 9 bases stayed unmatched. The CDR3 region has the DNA TGCGCCAGCAGCCCGCGACAGGGGAAGTACTACAATGAGCAGTTCTTC. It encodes CASSPRQGKYYNEQFF.

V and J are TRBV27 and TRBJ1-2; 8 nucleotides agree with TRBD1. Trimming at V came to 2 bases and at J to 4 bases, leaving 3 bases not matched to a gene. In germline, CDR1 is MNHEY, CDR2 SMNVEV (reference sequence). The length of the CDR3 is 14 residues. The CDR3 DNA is TGTGCCAGCAGTTTACAGGGGGCTAGCTATGGCTACACCTTC. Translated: CASSLQGASYGYTF.

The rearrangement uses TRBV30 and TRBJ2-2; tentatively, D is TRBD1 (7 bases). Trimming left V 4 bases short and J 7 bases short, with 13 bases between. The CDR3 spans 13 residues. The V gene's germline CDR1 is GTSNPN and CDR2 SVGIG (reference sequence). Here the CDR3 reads CAWNRGGYGELFF. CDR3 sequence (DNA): TGTGCCTGGAACAGGGGAGGTTACGGGGAGCTGTTTTTT.

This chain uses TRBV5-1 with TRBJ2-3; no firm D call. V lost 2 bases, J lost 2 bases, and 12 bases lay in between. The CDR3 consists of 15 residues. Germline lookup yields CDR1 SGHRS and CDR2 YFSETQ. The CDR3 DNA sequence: TGCGCCAGCAGCTTCTTCTACCCTGACACAGATACGCAGTATTTT. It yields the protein CASSFFYPDTDTQYF.

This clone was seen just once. In nucleotides, the CDR3 is TGTGCCAGCAGTTCCGGACTCCTCAATGAGCAGTTCTTC. Translating gives CASSSGLLNEQFF. The chain combines TRBV27 with TRBJ2-1; D is possibly TRBD2 (5 bases). Germline V lookup: CDR1 MNHEY, CDR2 SMNVEV (reference sequence). V shed 4 bases and J shed 6 bases, with 10 bases lying between them. This CDR3 has 13 residues.

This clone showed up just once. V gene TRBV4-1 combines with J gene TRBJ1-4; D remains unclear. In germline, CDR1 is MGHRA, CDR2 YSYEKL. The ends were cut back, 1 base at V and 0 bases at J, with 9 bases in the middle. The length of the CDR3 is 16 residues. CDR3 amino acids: CASSQGRFPTNEKLFF. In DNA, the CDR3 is TGCGCCAGCAGCCAAGGCAGGTTTCCAACTAATGAAAAACTGTTTTTT.

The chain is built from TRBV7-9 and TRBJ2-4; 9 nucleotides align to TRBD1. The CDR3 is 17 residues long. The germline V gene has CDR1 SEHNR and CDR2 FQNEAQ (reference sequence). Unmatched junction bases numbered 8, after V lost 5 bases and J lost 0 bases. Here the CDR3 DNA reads TGTGCCAGCAGCATGACAGGGGGTTTTTTAGCCAAAAACATTCAGTACTTC. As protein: CASSMTGGFLAKNIQYF.

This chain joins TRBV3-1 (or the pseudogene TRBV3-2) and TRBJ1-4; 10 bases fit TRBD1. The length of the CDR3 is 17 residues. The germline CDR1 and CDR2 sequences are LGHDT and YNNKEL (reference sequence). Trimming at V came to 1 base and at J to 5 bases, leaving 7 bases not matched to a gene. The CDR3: CASSQVTPTGGNEKLFF. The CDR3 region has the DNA TGTGCCAGCAGCCAAGTAACCCCGACAGGGGGCAATGAAAAACTGTTTTTT.

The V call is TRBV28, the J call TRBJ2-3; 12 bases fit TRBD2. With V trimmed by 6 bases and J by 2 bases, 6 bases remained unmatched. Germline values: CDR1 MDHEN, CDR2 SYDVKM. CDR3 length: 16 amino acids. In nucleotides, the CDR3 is TGTGCCAGCAGCCAAACTAGCGGGGGGCTCACAGATACGCAGTATTTT. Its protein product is CASSQTSGGLTDTQYF.

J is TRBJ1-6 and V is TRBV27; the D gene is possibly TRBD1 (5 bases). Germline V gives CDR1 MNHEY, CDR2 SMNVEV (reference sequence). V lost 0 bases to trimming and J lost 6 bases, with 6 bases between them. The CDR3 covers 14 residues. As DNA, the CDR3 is TGTGCCAGCAGTTTATCAGGGACTAATTCACCCCTCCACTTT. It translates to CASSLSGTNSPLHF.

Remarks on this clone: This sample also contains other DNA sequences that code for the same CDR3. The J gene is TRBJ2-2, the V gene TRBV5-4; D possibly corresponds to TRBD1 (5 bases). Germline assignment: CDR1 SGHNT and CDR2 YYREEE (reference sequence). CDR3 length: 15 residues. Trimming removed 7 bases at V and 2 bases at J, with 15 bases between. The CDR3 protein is CASRTTPLNTGELFF. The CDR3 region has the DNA TGTGCCAGCCGGACAACTCCGCTTAACACCGGGGAGCTGTTTTTT.

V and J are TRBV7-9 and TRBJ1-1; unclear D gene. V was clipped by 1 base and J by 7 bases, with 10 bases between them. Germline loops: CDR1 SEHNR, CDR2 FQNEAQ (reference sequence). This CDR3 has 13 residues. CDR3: CASSLVIDLEAFF. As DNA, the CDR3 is TGTGCCAGCAGCTTAGTAATCGACCTTGAAGCTTTCTTT.

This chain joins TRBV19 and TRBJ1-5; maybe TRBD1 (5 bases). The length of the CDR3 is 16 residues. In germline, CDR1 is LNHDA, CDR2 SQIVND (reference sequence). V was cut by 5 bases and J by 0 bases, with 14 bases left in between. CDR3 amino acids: CASSERTSYSNQPQHF. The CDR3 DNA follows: TGTGCCAGTAGTGAAAGGACATCCTATAGCAATCAGCCCCAGCATTTT.